Listed here are 14 T cell receptor beta chains from one sample, sequenced in a study of CD8 T cells in ankylosing spondylitis. TCRdb passed the 5' RACE reads through MiXCR, listing each CDR3 protein once. The sample includes roughly 14,000 distinct CDR3 sequences, over 2.5% seen only once; the top ten take roughly 9.4%. Sequenced input: blood, either unsorted or a sorted T cell fraction (not recorded which). Receptors originate from a male donor with ankylosing spondylitis or in good health (not recorded which).

This clonotype was seen at least ten times. The rearrangement uses TRBV9 and TRBJ2-3; D is uncertain. Germline V CDR1 and CDR2: SGDLS, YYNGEE. Deletions cut 0 bases from V and 0 bases from J, with 11 bases between. CDR3 length: 16 amino acids. The CDR3 DNA sequence: TGTGCCAGCAGCGTAGGAGGCGGAATTAGCACAGATACGCAGTATTTT. This sequence encodes CASSVGGGISTDTQYF. The full variable domain, in which reference TRBV9 and TRBJ2-3 provide the parts outside the CDR3, is DSGVTQTPKHLITATGQRVTLRCSPRSGDLSVYWYQQSLDQGLQFLIQYYNGEERAKGNILERFSAQQFPDLHSELNLSSLELGDSALYFCASSVGGGISTDTQYFGPGTRLTVL.

This clonotype was counted at least ten times. The chain links TRBV9 to TRBJ2-2; D call uncertain. The CDR3 loop spans 13 amino acids. Per germline, CDR1 SGDLS and CDR2 YYNGEE. V lost 1 base and J lost 7, with 8 bases in between. CDR3 protein: CASSVRSNGELFF. In nucleotides, the CDR3 is TGTGCCAGCAGCGTAAGGTCCAACGGGGAGCTGTTTTTT.

The V call is TRBV9, the J call TRBJ2-2, with D possibly matching TRBD2 (5 bases). CDR1 and CDR2 (germline): SGDLS, YYNGEE. This CDR3 region has 15 residues. The V end was cut by 3 bases, the J end by 1 base, with 10 bases between. This CDR3 is CASSGTRVNTGELFF. As DNA, the CDR3 is TGTGCCAGCAGCGGTACTAGAGTGAACACCGGGGAGCTGTTTTTT.

This clonotype occurred many times. The chain links TRBV9 to TRBJ2-2, with 9 bases lining up with TRBD2. CDR1 is SGDLS, CDR2 YYNGEE, per germline. CDR3 length: 16 amino acids. J was trimmed by 4 bases and V by 0 bases; bases with no gene match: 4. DNA for the CDR3: TGTGCCAGCAGCGTAGGAACTAGCGGGTCCACCGGGGAGCTGTTTTTT. It is translated as CASSVGTSGSTGELFF. The whole variable domain, remainder taken from reference TRBV9 and TRBJ2-2, is DSGVTQTPKHLITATGQRVTLRCSPRSGDLSVYWYQQSLDQGLQFLIQYYNGEERAKGNILERFSAQQFPDLHSELNLSSLELGDSALYFCASSVGTSGSTGELFFGEGSRLTVL.

This clonotype was recorded many times. V gene TRBV9 combines with J gene TRBJ2-5; weak D call: TRBD2 (7 bases). V lost 0 bases, J lost 4 bases, and 16 bases lay in between. This CDR3 region has 16 residues. Germline CDR1 SGDLS, CDR2 YYNGEE. The CDR3 spells CASSVAGRGGTETQYF. CDR3 sequence (DNA): TGTGCCAGCAGCGTAGCTGGGAGGGGGGGCACAGAGACCCAGTACTTC. Drawing the rest from reference TRBV9 and TRBJ2-5, the complete variable domain is DSGVTQTPKHLITATGQRVTLRCSPRSGDLSVYWYQQSLDQGLQFLIQYYNGEERAKGNILERFSAQQFPDLHSELNLSSLELGDSALYFCASSVAGRGGTETQYFGPGTRLLVL.

Ten or more counts support this clonotype. The V call is TRBV9, the J call TRBJ2-3; D is perhaps TRBD2 (6 bases). Looked up from germline, CDR1 is SGDLS and CDR2 is YYNGEE. There are 16 residues in the CDR3. Trimming took 9 bases from V and 1 from J, leaving 21 bases between them. The CDR3 DNA reads TGTGCCACCTCGGCGCGAAGGGGACTCCGCACAGATACGCAGTATTTT. Translating gives CATSARRGLRTDTQYF. Variable domain in full (rest from reference TRBV9 and TRBJ2-3): DSGVTQTPKHLITATGQRVTLRCSPRSGDLSVYWYQQSLDQGLQFLIQYYNGEERAKGNILERFSAQQFPDLHSELNLSSLELGDSALYFCATSARRGLRTDTQYFGPGTRLTVL.

This clonotype was seen many times. This sequence joins TRBV9 and TRBJ2-1; D tentatively fits TRBD1 or TRBD2 (6 bases each). The CDR3 runs 14 residues. Trimming took 3 bases from V and 3 from J, leaving 10 bases between them. Germline V gene sequence: CDR1 SGDLS, CDR2 YYNGEE. DNA for the CDR3: TGTGCCAGCAGCGGAGGGGGGATCTACAATGAGCAGTTCTTC. This gives the protein CASSGGGIYNEQFF.

In this sample, this clonotype turned up many times. The V gene is TRBV9, the J gene TRBJ2-1, with 12 bases that match TRBD2. The junction had 9 bases not matched to a gene; V was cut back by 0 bases and J by 5 bases. The CDR3 has 18 residues. Germline V gene lookup returns CDR1 SGDLS and CDR2 YYNGEE. CDR3 sequence: CASSVAPTWTSGDNEQFF. The CDR3 nucleotides read TGTGCCAGCAGCGTAGCCCCGACTTGGACTAGCGGGGACAATGAGCAGTTCTTC. Full variable domain (remainder filled in from reference TRBV9 and TRBJ2-1): DSGVTQTPKHLITATGQRVTLRCSPRSGDLSVYWYQQSLDQGLQFLIQYYNGEERAKGNILERFSAQQFPDLHSELNLSSLELGDSALYFCASSVAPTWTSGDNEQFFGPGTRLTVL.

With respect to this clonotype: A much larger clone differs by one base, so this may be a read error. The chain joins TRBV9 to TRBJ2-4; TRBD2 is a possible D gene (6 bases). This CDR3 is built from 16 residues. V lost 3 bases and J lost 3, with 16 bases in between. Germline V gives CDR1 SGDLS, CDR2 YYNGEE. DNA for the CDR3: TGTGCCAGCAGCGCCGCTGGAGGGGTTAGCAAAAACATTCAGTACTTC. Translation gives CASSAAGGVSKNIQYF.

This clonotype was recorded many times. V and J are TRBV9 and TRBJ1-1; the match to TRBD1 covers 7 bases. Looked up from germline, CDR1 is SGDLS and CDR2 is YYNGEE. There are 16 residues in the CDR3. The ends lost 4 bases at V and 0 bases at J; junction bases unmatched: 9. CDR3 sequence: CASSPRQGLVNTEAFF. CDR3 bases: TGTGCCAGCAGCCCCCGACAGGGATTGGTGAACACTGAAGCTTTCTTT.

In this sample, this clonotype turned up many times. This chain's CDR3 is CASSQGASQPQHF. For the CDR3, the DNA is TGTGCCAGCAGTCAGGGGGCTTCTCAGCCCCAGCATTTT. This chain connects TRBV9 to TRBJ1-5, with TRBD1 matching 8 bases. Losses at the gene ends were 5 bases for V and 6 bases for J; bases not matched to a gene: 4. Germline V gene data show CDR1 as SGDLS and CDR2 as YYNGEE. The CDR3 consists of 13 residues.

By proportion, this clonotype is medium-sized. J is TRBJ1-1 and V is TRBV9, with D tentatively TRBD1 (6 bases). This CDR3 is built from 17 residues. Germline loops: CDR1 SGDLS, CDR2 YYNGEE. Between the trimmed V and J ends, which lost 0 bases and 3 bases, there was a span of 18 bases. For the CDR3, the DNA is TGTGCCAGCAGCGTAGATTCGGGGGCTCGGGGGGACACTGAAGCTTTCTTT. It is translated as CASSVDSGARGDTEAFF.

This clonotype has ten or more counts. The V call is TRBV9, the J call TRBJ2-3; a weak D match, TRBD1 (7 bases). Germline V lookup: CDR1 SGDLS, CDR2 YYNGEE. V was cut by 0 bases and J by 4 bases, with 24 bases left in between. CDR3 size: 19 residues. CDR3 loop: CASSVGGTAQPGEADTQYF. The DNA for the CDR3 is TGTGCCAGCAGCGTAGGAGGGACAGCGCAACCCGGGGAGGCAGATACGCAGTATTTT.

This clonotype was observed at least ten times. The chain couples TRBV9 to TRBJ2-3; D tentatively reads TRBD1 or TRBD2 (5 bases each). The CDR3 is 14 amino acids. Germline V CDR1 and CDR2: SGDLS, YYNGEE. V dropped 3 bases and J dropped 6 bases, with 14 bases sitting between them. CDR3 protein: CASSAPGLWDTQYF. The CDR3 DNA reads TGTGCCAGCAGCGCCCCGGGGCTTTGGGATACGCAGTATTTT.